The rows below give T cell receptor beta chains drawn from one sample of a study of blood T cell dynamics during melanoma immunotherapy. Method: immunoSEQ multiplex PCR; TCRdb's copy keeps in-frame clones and lacks some. The sample records 15,000 to 20,000 clones, approximately 80% being singletons. The sample in question was blood, obtained from a patient treated with checkpoint blockade. These receptors were collected from a human donor with melanoma. Each CDR3 is given with its conserved first and last residue. Each record gives: J gene, D gene, V gene, clone size, CDR3 DNA, CDR3 protein. A D gene is named only where the DNA matches it firmly. Rows may omit the clone size; those that give it use once, few, many or a size class.

>TRBJ1-5|-|TRBV7-2|few
TGTGCCAGCAGCTTATCCTATTCCCAGCCCCAGCATTTT
CASSLSYSQPQHF
>TRBJ1-5|-|TRBV30|-
TGTGCCTGGAGCGGTCTAACCAATCAGCCCCAGCATTTT
CAWSGLTNQPQHF
>TRBJ2-2|-|TRBV7-9|-
TGTGCCAGCAGCTTAAAAACAGACACCGGGGAGCTGTTTTTT
CASSLKTDTGELFF
>TRBJ2-3|TRBD1|TRBV5-1|-
TGCGCCAGCAGCTTACTGACAGGGGGCGTCACAGATACGCAGTATTTT
CASSLLTGGVTDTQYF
>TRBJ2-7|TRBD1|TRBV7-2|-
TGTGCCAGCAGCTTAGTCACAGGGGGCGCTGGCCACGAGCAGTACTTC
CASSLVTGGAGHEQYF
>TRBJ2-1|-|TRBV7-9|-
TGTGCCAGCAGCTTAGAGAACAGCTTAAATGAGCAGTTCTTC
CASSLENSLNEQFF
>TRBJ2-7|-|TRBV4-1|-
TGCGCCAGCAGCCAAGAAATCAAATCCTACGAGCAGTACTTC
CASSQEIKSYEQYF
>TRBJ2-1|-|TRBV19|-
TGTGCCAGTAGTATAATTGGAAACTCCTACAATGAGCAGTTCTTC
CASSIIGNSYNEQFF
>TRBJ1-1|-|TRBV7-9|-
TGTGCCAGCAGCTTAGGTGGCCAGGTTAACACTGAAGCTTTCTTT
CASSLGGQVNTEAFF
>TRBJ2-7|-|TRBV28|-
TGTGCCAGCATCCCTCCTGGTAGGAGCTCCTACGAGCAGTACTTC
CASIPPGRSSYEQYF
>TRBJ2-4|-|TRBV19|few
TGTGCCAGTGGACTGATAGCCAAAAACATTCAGTACTTC
CASGLIAKNIQYF
>TRBJ1-1|TRBD1|TRBV6-5|-
TGTGCCAGCAGTAGCGAGACAGGGGGGGTTACTGAAGCTTTCTTT
CASSSETGGVTEAFF
>TRBJ2-7|-|TRBV4-2|-
TGTGCCAGCAGCCAAGCTTTGGCCAGCTCCTACGAGCAGTACTTC
CASSQALASSYEQYF
>TRBJ1-1|TRBD1|TRBV12-5|few
TGTGCTAGTGCCCGACAGGGGATCACTGAAGCTTTCTTT
CASARQGITEAFF
>TRBJ2-5|-|TRBV2|-
TGTGCCAGCAGTGACTCCGGAGGGACCCAGTACTTC
CASSDSGGTQYF
>TRBJ1-2|TRBD1|TRBV10-3|-
TGTGCCATCACCACCCAGGGGGCTTATGGCTACACCTTC
CAITTQGAYGYTF
>TRBJ2-5|-|TRBV29-1|-
TGCAGCGTTGAAGAGGACCCCTCAGAGACCCAGTACTTC
CSVEEDPSETQYF
>TRBJ1-3|-|TRBV19|-
TGTGCCAGTAGGACGGTCTCTGGAAACACCATATATTTT
CASRTVSGNTIYF
>TRBJ1-5|-|TRBV5-6|-
TGTGCCAGCAGCTTTTACAATCAGCCCCAGCATTTT
CASSFYNQPQHF
>TRBJ2-3|TRBD2|TRBV11-2|-
TGTGCCAGCTCCAGGGAGCTAACTAGCGGGAGTTTCGATACGCAGTATTTT
CASSRELTSGSFDTQYF
>TRBJ2-1|-|TRBV30|-
TGTGCCTGGAGTGTACACAAGGGCGGGAATGAGCAGTTCTTC
CAWSVHKGGNEQFF
>TRBJ1-5|-|TRBV6-1|-
TGTGCCAGCTCCCTCGCAGGGGATCAGCCCCAGCATTTT
CASSLAGDQPQHF
>TRBJ1-2|-|TRBV10-3|-
TGTGCCGTCCTAGCAGAGACTACTAACTATGGCTACACCTTC
CAVLAETTNYGYTF
>TRBJ2-7|-|TRBV18|-
TGTGCCAGCTCCACCGCCGCCTACGAGCAGTACTTC
CASSTAAYEQYF
>TRBJ1-5|TRBD1|TRBV4-1|-
TGCGCCAGCAGCCAATATACACAGGGGCGGTATCAGCCCCAGCATTTT
CASSQYTQGRYQPQHF
>TRBJ1-1|-|TRBV10-3|few
TGTGCCATCAGGCAGGGGATGAACACTGAAGCTTTCTTT
CAIRQGMNTEAFF
>TRBJ2-7|TRBD2|TRBV30|once
TGTGCCTGGAGTGTAACCCCTAGCGGCTACGAGCAGTACTTC
CAWSVTPSGYEQYF
>TRBJ1-2|-|TRBV7-3|-
TGTGCCAGCAGCCTAGAGGCAGACTATGGCTACACCTTC
CASSLEADYGYTF
>TRBJ2-7|-|TRBV9|-
TGTGCCAGCAGCGAACAGGGTTTGGGCTACGAGCAGTACTTC
CASSEQGLGYEQYF
>TRBJ2-6|-|TRBV19|once
TGTGCCAGTAGTTTGGGCTCTGGGGCCAACGTCCTGACTTTC
CASSLGSGANVLTF
>TRBJ2-5|TRBD1|TRBV5-7|-
TGTGCCAGCAGCTTTCCGGGACAGCAACAAGAGACCCAGTACTTC
CASSFPGQQQETQYF
>TRBJ2-2|-|TRBV7-6|-
TGTGCCACCTCCTCCAGGGGAGGCACCGGGGAGCTGTTTTTT
CATSSRGGTGELFF
>TRBJ1-6|-|TRBV28|-
TGTGCCAGCAGTCCGGACATTTATTCACCCCTCCACTTT
CASSPDIYSPLHF
>TRBJ2-7|-|TRBV25-1|-
TGTGCCAGCAGGCGAATGGGCGCTTACGAGCAGTACTTC
CASRRMGAYEQYF
>TRBJ1-4|-|TRBV28|-
TGTGCCAGCAGTAGCAGGAGCCTTAATGAAAAACTGTTTTTT
CASSSRSLNEKLFF
>TRBJ2-7|-|TRBV7-2|-
TGTGCCAGCAGCTTACAATACGAGCAGTACTTC
CASSLQYEQYF
>TRBJ2-2|-|TRBV9|-
TGTGCCAGCGGGGCAGGGACCGGGGAGCTGTTTTTT
CASGAGTGELFF
>TRBJ2-1|TRBD2|TRBV4-1|-
TGCGCCAGCAGCCAAGCCGAGGGACTAGCGGGACTCAATGAGCAGTTCTTC
CASSQAEGLAGLNEQFF
>TRBJ1-2|-|TRBV10-3|-
TGTGCCATCAGGGGTAATGGGGATGGCTACACCTTC
CAIRGNGDGYTF
>TRBJ2-7|-|TRBV14|-
TGTGCCAGCAGCCAAGGCCATTTACCCTACGAGCAGTACTTC
CASSQGHLPYEQYF
>TRBJ1-1|-|TRBV18|-
TGTGCCAGCTCTTCCGGGAGGGGCACTGAAGCTTTCTTT
CASSSGRGTEAFF
>TRBJ1-6|-|TRBV19|-
TGTGCCAGTAGTGTGGACTCAAGTTCACCCCTCCACTTT
CASSVDSSSPLHF
>TRBJ2-1|-|TRBV7-2|few
TGTGCCAGCAGCTTAGACGGGAGTGGTTCCTACAATGAGCAGTTCTTC
CASSLDGSGSYNEQFF
>TRBJ1-4|-|TRBV28|-
TGTGCCTGCTCGGGGTCCAATGAAAAACTGTTTTTT
CACSGSNEKLFF
>TRBJ1-5|TRBD1|TRBV2|-
TGTGCCAGCAGCGACAGGGGGTATCAGCCCCAGCATTTT
CASSDRGYQPQHF
>TRBJ2-5|TRBD1|TRBV6-5|once
TGTGCCAGCAGATCGTACAGGGGGCAGGGAGAGACCCAGTACTTC
CASRSYRGQGETQYF
>TRBJ1-2|-|TRBV4-2|-
TGTGCCAGCAGCCAAGAATATTCCGGCTATGGCTACACCTTC
CASSQEYSGYGYTF
>TRBJ2-2|-|TRBV7-9|-
TGTGCCAGCAGCTTAGGCTCACGGGGCGGCCTCAACACCGGGGAGCTGTTTTTT
CASSLGSRGGLNTGELFF
>TRBJ1-1|-|TRBV18|-
TGTGCCAGCTCACCACCTTTCAGGAGGAACACTGAAGCTTTCTTT
CASSPPFRRNTEAFF
>TRBJ1-5|-|TRBV12-5|few
TGTGCTAGTGGTTTGGCGGGGAATCAGCCCCAGCATTTT
CASGLAGNQPQHF
>TRBJ1-1|-|TRBV28|-
TGTGCCAGCAGTTTAGTAGGGAACACTGAAGCTTTCTTT
CASSLVGNTEAFF